This record covers a single TCR beta chain. This entry belongs to a study of shared clonotypes between healthy human individuals. Generated by immunoSEQ multiplex PCR, the TCRdb table keeps only in-frame clones and is missing some. The profile covers about 79,000 clones, with over 55% appearing a single time and about 51% taken by the ten largest. The sample was memory CD8+ T cells sorted from blood. The subset was: CD45RO+ cells pooled with CCR7-negative TemRA cells. The sequence was collected from a young man in good health.

CDR3 loop: CASSVYQGASYEQYF. The CDR3 DNA is TGTGCCAGCAGTGTTTACCAGGGGGCGAGCTACGAGCAGTACTTC. V and J are TRBV6-5 and TRBJ2-7; 8 nucleotides align to TRBD1. CDR3 length equals 15 residues. Germline CDR1 is MNHEY and CDR2 is SVGAGI. The V segment lost 5 bases and the J segment 3 bases; nucleotides outside the gene matches: 9.